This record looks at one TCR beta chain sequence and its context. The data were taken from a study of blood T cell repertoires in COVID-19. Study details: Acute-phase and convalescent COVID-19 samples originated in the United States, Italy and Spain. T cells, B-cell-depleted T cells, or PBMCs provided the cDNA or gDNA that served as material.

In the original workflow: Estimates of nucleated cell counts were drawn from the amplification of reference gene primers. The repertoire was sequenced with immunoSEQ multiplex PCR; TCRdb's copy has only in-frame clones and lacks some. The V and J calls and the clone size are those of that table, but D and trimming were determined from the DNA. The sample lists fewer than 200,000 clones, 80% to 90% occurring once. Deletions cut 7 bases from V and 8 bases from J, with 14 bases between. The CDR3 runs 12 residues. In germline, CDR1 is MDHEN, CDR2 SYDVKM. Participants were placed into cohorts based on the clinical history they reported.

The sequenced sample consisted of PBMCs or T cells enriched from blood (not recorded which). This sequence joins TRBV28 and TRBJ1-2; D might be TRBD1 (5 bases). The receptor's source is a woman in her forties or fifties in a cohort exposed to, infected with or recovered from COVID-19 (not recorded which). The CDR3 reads CASKSGPGGYTF. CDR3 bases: TGTGCCAGCAAGTCAGGGCCCGGGGGCTACACCTTC.